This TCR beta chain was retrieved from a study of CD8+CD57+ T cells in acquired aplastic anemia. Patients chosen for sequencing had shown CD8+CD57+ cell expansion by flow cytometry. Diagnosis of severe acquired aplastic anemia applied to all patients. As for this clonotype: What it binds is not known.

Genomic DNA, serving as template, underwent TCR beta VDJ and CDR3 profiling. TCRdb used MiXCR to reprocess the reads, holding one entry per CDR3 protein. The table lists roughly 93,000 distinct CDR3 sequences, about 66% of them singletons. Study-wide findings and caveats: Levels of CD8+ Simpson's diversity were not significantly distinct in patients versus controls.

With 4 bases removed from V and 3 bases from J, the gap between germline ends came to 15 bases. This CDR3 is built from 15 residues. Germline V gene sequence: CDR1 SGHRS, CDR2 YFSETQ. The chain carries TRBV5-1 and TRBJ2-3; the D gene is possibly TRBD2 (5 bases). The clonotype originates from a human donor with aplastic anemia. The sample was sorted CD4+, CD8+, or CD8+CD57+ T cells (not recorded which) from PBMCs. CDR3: CASSDGEGLTDTQYF. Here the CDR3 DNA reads TGCGCCAGCAGCGACGGCGAGGGTTTGACAGATACGCAGTATTTT.